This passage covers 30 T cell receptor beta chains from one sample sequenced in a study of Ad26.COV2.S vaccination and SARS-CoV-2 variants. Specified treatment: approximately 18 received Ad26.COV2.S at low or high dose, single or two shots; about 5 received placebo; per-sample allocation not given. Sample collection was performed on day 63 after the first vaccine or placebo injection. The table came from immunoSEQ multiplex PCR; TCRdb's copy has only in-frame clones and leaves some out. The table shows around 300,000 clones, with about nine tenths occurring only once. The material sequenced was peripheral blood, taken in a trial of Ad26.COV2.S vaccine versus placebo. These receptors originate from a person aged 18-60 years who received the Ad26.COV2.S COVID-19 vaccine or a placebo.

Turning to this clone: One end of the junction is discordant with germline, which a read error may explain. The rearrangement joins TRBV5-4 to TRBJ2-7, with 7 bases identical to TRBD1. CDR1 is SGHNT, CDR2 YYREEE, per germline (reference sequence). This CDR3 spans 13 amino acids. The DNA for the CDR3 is TGTGCCAGCAGCACCCCGGATTCGGACAGGCGCTTCTTC. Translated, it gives CASSTPDSDRRFF. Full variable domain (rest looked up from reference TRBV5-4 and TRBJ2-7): ETGVTQSPTHLIKTRGQQVTLRCSSQSGHNTVSWYQQALGQGPQFIFQYYREEENGRGNFPPRFSGLQFPNYSSELNVNALELDDSALYLCASSTPDSDRRFFGPGTRLTVT.

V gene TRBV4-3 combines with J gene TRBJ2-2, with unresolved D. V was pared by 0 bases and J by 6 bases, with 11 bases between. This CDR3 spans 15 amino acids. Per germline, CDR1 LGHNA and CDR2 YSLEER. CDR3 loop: CASSQDLDPPGELFF. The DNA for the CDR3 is TGCGCCAGCAGCCAAGATCTGGACCCCCCCGGGGAGCTGTTTTTT.

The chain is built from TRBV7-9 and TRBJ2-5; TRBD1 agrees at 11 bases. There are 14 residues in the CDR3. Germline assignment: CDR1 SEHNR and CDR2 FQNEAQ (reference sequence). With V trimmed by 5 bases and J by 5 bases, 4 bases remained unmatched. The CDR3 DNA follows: TGTGCCAGCAGCCGTGGACAGGGGGCGGAGACCCAGTACTTC. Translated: CASSRGQGAETQYF.

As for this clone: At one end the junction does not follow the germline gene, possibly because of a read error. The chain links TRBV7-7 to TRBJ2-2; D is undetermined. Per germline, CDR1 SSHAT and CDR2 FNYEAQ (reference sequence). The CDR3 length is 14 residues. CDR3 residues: CASSPAPVSGELFF. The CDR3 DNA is TGTGCTAGCAGCCCGGCCCCGGTATCCGGGGAGCTGTTTTTT.

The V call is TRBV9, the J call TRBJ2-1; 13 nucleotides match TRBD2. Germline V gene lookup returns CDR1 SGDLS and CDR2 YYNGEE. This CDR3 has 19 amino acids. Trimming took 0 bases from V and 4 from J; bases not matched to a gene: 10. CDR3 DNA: TGTGCCAGCAGCGTAGCTACCGGGACTAGCGGGACCCCTTACAATGAGCAGTTCTTC. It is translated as CASSVATGTSGTPYNEQFF.

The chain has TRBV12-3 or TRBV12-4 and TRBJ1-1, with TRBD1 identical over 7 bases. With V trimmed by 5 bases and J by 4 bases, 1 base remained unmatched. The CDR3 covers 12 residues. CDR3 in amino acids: CASSPGGTEAFF. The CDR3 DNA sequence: TGTGCCAGCAGTCCAGGGGGCACTGAAGCTTTCTTT.

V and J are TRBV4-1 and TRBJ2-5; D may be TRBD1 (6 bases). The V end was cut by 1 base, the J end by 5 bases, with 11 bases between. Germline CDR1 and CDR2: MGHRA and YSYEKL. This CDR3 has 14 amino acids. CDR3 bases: TGCGCCAGCAGCCAAGGAGGGGGTTACGAGACCCAGTACTTC. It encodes CASSQGGGYETQYF.

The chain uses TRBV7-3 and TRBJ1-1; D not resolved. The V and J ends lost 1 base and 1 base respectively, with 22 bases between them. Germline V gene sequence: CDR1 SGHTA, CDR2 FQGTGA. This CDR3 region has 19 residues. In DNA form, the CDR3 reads TGTGCCAGCAGCTTAAGTATCGGGAGGGCCCCGTCCCAGAACACTGAAGCTTTCTTT. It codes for CASSLSIGRAPSQNTEAFF.

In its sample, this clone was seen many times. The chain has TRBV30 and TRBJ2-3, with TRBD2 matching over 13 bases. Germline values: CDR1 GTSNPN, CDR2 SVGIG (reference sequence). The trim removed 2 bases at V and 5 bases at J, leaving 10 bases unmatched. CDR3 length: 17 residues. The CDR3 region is CAWSLRGLAGRQDTQYF. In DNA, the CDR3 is TGTGCCTGGAGTCTTAGGGGACTAGCGGGAAGGCAAGATACGCAGTATTTT.

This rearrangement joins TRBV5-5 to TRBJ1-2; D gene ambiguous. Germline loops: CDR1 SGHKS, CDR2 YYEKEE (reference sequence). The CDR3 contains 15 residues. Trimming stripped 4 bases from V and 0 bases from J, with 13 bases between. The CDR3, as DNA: TGTGCCAGCAGCCTCTCGGGCGGGGCTAACTATGGCTACACCTTC. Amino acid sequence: CASSLSGGANYGYTF. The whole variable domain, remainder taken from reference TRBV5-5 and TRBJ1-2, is DAGVTQSPTHLIKTRGQQVTLRCSPISGHKSVSWYQQVLGQGPQFIFQYYEKEERGRGNFPDRFSARQFPNYSSELNVNALLLGDSALYLCASSLSGGANYGYTFGSGTRLTVV.

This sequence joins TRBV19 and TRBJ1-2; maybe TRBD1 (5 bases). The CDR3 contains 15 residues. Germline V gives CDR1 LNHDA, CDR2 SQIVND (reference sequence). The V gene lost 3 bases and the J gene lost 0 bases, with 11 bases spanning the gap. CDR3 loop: CASSIRQRSNYGYTF. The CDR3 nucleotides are TGTGCCAGTAGTATCAGACAGAGGTCTAACTATGGCTACACCTTC.

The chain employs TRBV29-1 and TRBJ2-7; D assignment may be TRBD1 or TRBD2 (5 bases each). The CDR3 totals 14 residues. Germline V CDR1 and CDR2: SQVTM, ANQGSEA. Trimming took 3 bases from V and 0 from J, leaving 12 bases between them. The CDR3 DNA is TGCAGCGTTGACTCCGGGACGTCCTCCTACGAGCAGTACTTC. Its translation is CSVDSGTSSYEQYF.

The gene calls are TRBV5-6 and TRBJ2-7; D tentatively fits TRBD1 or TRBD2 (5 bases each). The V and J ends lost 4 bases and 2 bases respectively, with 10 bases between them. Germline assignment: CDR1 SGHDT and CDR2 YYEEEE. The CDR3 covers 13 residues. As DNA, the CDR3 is TGTGCCAGCAGCGGGACGGTAACCTACGAGCAGTACTTC. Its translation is CASSGTVTYEQYF.

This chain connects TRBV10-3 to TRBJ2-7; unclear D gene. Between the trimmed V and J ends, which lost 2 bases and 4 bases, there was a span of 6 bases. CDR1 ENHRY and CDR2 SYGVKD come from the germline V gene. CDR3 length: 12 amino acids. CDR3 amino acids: CAISEMKYEQYF. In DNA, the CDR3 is TGTGCCATCAGTGAGATGAAGTACGAGCAGTACTTC.

CDR3 protein: CASSKRTGGWNTEAFF. The CDR3 DNA follows: TGTGCCAGCAGCAAAAGGACAGGGGGCTGGAACACTGAAGCTTTCTTT. The chain has TRBV11-1 and TRBJ1-1; 11 positions agree with TRBD1. The CDR3 runs to 16 residues. Germline CDR1 and CDR2: SGHAT and FQDESV (reference sequence). The J segment lost 1 base and the V segment lost 5 bases, leaving 6 bases of the junction unmatched.

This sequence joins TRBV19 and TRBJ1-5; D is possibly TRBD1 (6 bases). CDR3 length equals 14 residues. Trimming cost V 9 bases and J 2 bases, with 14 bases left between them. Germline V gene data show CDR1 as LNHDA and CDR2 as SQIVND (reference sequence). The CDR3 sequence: CASRSPGGNQPQHF. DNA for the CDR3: TGTGCCAGCCGCTCGCCAGGGGGCAATCAGCCCCAGCATTTT.

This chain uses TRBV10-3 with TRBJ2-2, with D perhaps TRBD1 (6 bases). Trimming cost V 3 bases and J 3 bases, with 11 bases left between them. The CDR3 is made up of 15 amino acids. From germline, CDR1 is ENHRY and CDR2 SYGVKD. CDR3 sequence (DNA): TGTGCCATCAGTGATTTGTCAGGGGACACCGGGGAGCTGTTTTTT. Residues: CAISDLSGDTGELFF.

CDR3 protein: CASRRHGNPYEQYF. DNA of the CDR3: TGTGCCAGCAGAAGACATGGGAATCCCTACGAGCAGTACTTC. The V gene is TRBV7-9, the J gene TRBJ2-7; D is undetermined. The germline V and J ends were trimmed by 6 bases and 2 bases, with 14 bases remaining between them. Germline-derived CDR1 and CDR2 are SEHNR and FQNEAQ (reference sequence). This CDR3 has 14 amino acids.

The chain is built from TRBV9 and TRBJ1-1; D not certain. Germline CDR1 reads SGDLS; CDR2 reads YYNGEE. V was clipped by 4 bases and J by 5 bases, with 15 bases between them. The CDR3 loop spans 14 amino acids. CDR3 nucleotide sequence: TGTGCCAGCAGCCCCCTGTCCCATAGTACTGAAGCTTTCTTT. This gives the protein CASSPLSHSTEAFF.

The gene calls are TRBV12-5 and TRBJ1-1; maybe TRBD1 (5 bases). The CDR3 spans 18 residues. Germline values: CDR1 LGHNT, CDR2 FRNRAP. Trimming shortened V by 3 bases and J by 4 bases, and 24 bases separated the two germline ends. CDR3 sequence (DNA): TGTGCTAGTGGTTTTGGTACTGGCGGGCTGGGGACGGGCACTGAAGCTTTCTTT. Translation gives CASGFGTGGLGTGTEAFF.

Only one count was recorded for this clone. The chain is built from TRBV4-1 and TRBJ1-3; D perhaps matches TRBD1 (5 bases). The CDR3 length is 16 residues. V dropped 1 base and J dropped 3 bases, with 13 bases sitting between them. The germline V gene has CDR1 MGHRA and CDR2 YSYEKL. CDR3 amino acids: CASSQAEGRVGNTIYF. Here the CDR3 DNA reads TGCGCCAGCAGCCAAGCGGAGGGGCGGGTTGGAAACACCATATATTTT.

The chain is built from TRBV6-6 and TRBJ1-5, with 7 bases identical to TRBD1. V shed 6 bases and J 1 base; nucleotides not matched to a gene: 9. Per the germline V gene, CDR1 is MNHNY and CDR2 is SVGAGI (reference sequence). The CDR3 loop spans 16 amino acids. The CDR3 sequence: CASSPTGSESNQPQHF. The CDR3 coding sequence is TGTGCCAGCAGCCCGACAGGGTCGGAAAGCAATCAGCCCCAGCATTTT.

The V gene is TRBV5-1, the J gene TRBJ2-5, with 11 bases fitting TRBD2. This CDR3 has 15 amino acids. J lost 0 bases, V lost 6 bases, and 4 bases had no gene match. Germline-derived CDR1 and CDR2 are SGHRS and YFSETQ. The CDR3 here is CASTLLAGDQETQYF. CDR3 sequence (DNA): TGCGCCAGCACCTTACTAGCGGGAGACCAAGAGACCCAGTACTTC.

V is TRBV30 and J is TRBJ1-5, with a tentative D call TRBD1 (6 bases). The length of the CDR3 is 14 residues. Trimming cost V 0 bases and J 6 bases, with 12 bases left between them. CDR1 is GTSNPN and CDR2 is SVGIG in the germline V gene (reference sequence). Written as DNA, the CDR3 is TGTGCCTGGAGTGTACTCGGGGGCGGTCAGCCCCAGCATTTT. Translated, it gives CAWSVLGGGQPQHF.

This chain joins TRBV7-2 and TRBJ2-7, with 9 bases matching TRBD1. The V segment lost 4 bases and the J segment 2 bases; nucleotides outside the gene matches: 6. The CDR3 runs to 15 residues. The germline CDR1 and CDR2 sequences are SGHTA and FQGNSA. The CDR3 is CASSSSGTGTYEQYF. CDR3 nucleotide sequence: TGTGCCAGCAGCTCTTCCGGGACAGGGACCTACGAGCAGTACTTC. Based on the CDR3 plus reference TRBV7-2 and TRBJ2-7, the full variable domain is GAGVSQSPSNKVTEKGKDVELRCDPISGHTALYWYRQSLGQGLEFLIYFQGNSAPDKSGLPSDRFSAERTGGSVSTLTIQRTQQEDSAVYLCASSSSGTGTYEQYFGPGTRLTVT.

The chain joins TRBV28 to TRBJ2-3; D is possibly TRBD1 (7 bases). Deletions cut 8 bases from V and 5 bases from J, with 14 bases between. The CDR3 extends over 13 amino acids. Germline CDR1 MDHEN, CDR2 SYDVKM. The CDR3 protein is CASGGTVGDTQYF. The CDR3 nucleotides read TGTGCCAGCGGGGGGACAGTCGGAGATACGCAGTATTTT.

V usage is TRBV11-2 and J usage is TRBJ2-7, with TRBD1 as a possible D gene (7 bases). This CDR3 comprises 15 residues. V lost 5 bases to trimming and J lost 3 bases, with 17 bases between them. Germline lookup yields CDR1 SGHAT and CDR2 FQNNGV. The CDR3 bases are TGTGCCAGCAGCCCGAGACAGGGAGGAGACTACGAGCAGTACTTC. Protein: CASSPRQGGDYEQYF.

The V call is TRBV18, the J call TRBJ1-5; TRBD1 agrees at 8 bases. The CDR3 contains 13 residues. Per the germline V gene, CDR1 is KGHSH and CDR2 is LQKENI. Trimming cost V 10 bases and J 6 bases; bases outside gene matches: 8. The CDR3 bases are TGTGCCACCGCGACAGGGGCAGGTCAGCCCCAGCATTTT. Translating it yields CATATGAGQPQHF.

The CDR3 is CASSSRGQGRYEQYF. The CDR3 nucleotides are TGTGCCAGCAGTTCCAGGGGACAGGGAAGATACGAGCAGTACTTC. The rearrangement joins TRBV6-2 or TRBV6-3 to TRBJ2-7; 9 nucleotides agree with TRBD1. The V gene's germline CDR1 is MNHEY and CDR2 SVGEGT. V lost 4 bases and J lost 4; bases outside the gene matches: 8. The CDR3 loop spans 15 amino acids.

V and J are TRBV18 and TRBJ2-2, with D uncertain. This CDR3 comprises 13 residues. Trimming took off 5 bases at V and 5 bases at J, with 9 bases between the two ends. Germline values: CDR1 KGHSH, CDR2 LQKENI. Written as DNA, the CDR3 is TGTGCCAGCTCAACGCCTGGGACCGGGGAGCTGTTTTTT. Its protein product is CASSTPGTGELFF.